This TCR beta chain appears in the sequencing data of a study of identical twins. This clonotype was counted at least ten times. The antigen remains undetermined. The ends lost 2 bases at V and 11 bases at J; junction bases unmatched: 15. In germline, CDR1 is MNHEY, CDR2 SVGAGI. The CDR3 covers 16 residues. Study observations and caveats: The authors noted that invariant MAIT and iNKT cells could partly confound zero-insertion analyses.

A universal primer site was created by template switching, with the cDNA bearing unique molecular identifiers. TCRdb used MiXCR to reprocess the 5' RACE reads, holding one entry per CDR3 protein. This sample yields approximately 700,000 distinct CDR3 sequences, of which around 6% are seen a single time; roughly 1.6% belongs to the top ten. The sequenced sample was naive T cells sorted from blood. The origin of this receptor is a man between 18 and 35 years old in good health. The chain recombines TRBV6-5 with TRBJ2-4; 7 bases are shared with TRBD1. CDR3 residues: CASSYRLRRGGRLQYF. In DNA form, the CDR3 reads TGTGCCAGCAGTTACCGTCTTCGTCGAGGGGGCCGCCTTCAGTACTTC.